The present T cell receptor (beta chain) was sequenced within a study of blood T cell repertoires in COVID-19 (TCRdb year 2020). At the level of the whole study: Samples covering the acute and convalescent phases of COVID-19 were provided by collaborators in the United States, Italy and Spain. Samples came from the ongoing ImmuneRACE study (first 160 participants) plus 1,254 subjects from 6 global collaborators. Sample metadata almost always included a de-identified subject ID, COVID-19 status, age in years and sex. The material from the prospective study consisted of cDNA or gDNA derived from T cells, B-cell-depleted T cells, or PBMCs. Subjects who had been exposed to COVID-19, were actively infected with it, or had recovered from it provided the deeply sampled blood TCRbeta repertoires that made up the dataset. Where available, HLA class I and class II types were taken from metadata supplied by the sample provider and were not determined by assay-based typing. A freely available public database, intended as a resource for researchers studying the immune response to SARS-CoV-2, is where the repertoires were released. The paper as a whole reports these results and caveats: How much clinical and demographic metadata was included differed by source and by participant, and the metadata was provided uncurated.

TCRbeta CDR3 regions were amplified from genomic DNA by means of the immunoSEQ Assay, a bias-controlled multiplex PCR. In the authors' own workflow: The number of nucleated cells in each sample was estimated by amplification of reference gene primers within the assay. To quantify the absolute abundance of each unique TCRbeta CDR3 rearrangement, sequence reads were collapsed and filtered. For each sample, productive Simpson clonality was calculated by taking the square root of Simpson's diversity index across productive rearrangements. Sourced from immuneACCESS, this table was stored by TCRdb with only in-frame sequences that have V and J called. A share of the clones is absent; for the studies checked, an unresolved V gene accounts for under half, and the remainder has no known explanation. V, J and clone size derive from that table, while D and trimming were established from the DNA sequence. This sample gives over 200,000 clones in total; about 86% of them show up just once. Around 4.5% of the sample belongs to the ten largest clones.

Participants in the prospective study were enrolled through a virtual design, were aged roughly 18 to 95 years, and lived in about two dozen United States geographic areas. In the prospective study, cohorts were assigned on the basis of participant-reported clinical history obtained from a screening survey and a study questionnaire. Exposed participants had been in contact, within 2 weeks of entering the study, with a person who had a PCR-confirmed or clinician-diagnosed case of COVID-19. Each participant in the prospective study had whole blood, serum and a nasopharyngeal or oropharyngeal swab collected by mobile phlebotomists. Prospective study participants could optionally give additional blood draws and questionnaires over an approximately 2-month period. Before DNA extraction, blood samples from the prospective study were shipped at room temperature or frozen. This clone appeared a single time. Its antigen has not been determined. Germline and junction disagree at one end, which may indicate a read error.

Reading from cysteine to phenylalanine, the CDR3 counts 13 amino acids. Solely the CDR3 DNA is kept, with 39 bases framed from the first base. The germline V gene yields SGHTA for CDR1 and FQGTGA for CDR2. The receptor chain draws on TRBV7-3 and TRBJ2-5, with the D gene too uncertain to name. This TCR derives from a woman in her 30s who had been exposed to COVID-19. The sequencing input was PBMCs or T cells enriched from blood (not recorded which). The DNA sequence reads TGTGCCAGCAGCTCGGCGGAGCAAGGGACCCAGTACTTC. It translates as CASSSAEQGTQYF.